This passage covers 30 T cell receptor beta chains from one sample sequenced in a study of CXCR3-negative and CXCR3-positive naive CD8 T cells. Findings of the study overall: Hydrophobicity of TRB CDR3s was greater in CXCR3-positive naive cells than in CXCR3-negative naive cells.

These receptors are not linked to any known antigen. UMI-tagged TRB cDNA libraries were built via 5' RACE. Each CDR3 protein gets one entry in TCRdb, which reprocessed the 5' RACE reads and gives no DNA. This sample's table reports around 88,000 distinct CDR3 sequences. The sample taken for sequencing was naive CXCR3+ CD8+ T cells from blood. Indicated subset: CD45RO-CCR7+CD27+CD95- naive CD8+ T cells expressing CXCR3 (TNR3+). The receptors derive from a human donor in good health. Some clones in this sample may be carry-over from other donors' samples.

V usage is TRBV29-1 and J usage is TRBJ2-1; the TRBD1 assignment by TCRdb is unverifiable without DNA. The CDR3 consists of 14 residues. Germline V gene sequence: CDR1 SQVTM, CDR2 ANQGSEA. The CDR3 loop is CSVEGTGSYNEQFF.

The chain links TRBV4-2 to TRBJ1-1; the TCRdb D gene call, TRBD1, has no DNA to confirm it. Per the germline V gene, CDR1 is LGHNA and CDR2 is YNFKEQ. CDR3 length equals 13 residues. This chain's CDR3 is CASSQRTGAEAFF.

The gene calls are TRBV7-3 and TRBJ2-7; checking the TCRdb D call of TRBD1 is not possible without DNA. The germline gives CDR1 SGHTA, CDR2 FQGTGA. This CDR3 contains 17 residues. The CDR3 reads CASSHREQGQSSYEQYF.

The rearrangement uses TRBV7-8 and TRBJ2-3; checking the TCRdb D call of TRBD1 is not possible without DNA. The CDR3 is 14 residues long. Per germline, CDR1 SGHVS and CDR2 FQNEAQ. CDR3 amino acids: CASSLPRVTDTQYF.

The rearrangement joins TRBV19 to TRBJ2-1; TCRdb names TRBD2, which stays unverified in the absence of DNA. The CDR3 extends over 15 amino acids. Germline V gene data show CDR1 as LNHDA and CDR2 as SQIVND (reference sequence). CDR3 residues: CASSILSGSYNEQFF.

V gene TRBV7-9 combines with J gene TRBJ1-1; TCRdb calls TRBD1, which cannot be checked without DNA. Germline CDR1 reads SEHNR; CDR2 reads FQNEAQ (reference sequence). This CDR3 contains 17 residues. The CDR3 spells CASSSTDTPPITTEAFF.

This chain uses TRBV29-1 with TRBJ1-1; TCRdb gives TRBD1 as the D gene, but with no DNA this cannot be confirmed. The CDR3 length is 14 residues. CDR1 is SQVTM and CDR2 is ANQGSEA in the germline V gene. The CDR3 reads CSVYLQGMNTEAFF.

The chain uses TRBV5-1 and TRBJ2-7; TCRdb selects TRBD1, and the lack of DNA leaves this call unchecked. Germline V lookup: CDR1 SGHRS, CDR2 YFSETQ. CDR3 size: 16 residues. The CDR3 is CASSWEGQRAPYEQYF.

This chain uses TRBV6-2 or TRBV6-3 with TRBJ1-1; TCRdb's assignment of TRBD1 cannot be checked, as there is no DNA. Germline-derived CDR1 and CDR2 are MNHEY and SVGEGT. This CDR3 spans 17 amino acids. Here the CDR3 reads CASSYIPPTVLEAEAFF.

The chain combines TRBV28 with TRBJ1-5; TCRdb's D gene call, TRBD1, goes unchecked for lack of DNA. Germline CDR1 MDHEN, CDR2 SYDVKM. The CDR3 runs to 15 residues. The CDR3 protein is CASRPFSGGNQPQHF.

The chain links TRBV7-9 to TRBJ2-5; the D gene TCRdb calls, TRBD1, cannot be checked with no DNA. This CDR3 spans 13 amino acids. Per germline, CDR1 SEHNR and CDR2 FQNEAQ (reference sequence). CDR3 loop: CASSEALLETQYF.

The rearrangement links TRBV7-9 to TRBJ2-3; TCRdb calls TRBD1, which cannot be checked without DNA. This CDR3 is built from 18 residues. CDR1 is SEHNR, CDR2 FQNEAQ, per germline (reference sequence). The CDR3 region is CASSGTGTGYSSADTQYF.

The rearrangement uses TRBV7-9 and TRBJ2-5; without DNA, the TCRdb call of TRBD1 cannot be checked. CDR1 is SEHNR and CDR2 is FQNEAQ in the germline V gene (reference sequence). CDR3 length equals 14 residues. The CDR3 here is CASSSSTVQETQYF.

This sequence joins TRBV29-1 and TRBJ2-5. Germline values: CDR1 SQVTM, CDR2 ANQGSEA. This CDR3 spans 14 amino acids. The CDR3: CSVGSARAQETQYF.

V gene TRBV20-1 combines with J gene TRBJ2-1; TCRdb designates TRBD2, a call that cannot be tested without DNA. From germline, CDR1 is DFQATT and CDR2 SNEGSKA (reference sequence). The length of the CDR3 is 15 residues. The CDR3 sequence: CSASPLVSPYNEQFF.

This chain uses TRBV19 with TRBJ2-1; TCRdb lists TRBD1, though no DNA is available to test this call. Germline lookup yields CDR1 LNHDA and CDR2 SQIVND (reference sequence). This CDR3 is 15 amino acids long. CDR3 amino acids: CASCTSTRGNNEQFF. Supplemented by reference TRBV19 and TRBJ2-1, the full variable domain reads DGGITQSPKYLFRKEGQNVTLSCEQNLNHDAMYWYRQDPGQGLRLIYYSQIVNDFQKGDIAEGYSVSREKKESFPLTVTSAQKNPTAFYLCASCTSTRGNNEQFFGPGTRLTVL.

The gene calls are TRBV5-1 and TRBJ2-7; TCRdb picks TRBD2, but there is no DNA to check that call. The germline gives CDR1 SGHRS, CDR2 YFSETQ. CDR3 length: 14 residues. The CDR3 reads CASSPGLAGEEQYF. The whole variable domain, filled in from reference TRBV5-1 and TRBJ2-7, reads KAGVTQTPRYLIKTRGQQVTLSCSPISGHRSVSWYQQTPGQGLQFLFEYFSETQRNKGNFPGRFSGRQFSNSRSEMNVSTLELGDSALYLCASSPGLAGEEQYFGPGTRLTVT.

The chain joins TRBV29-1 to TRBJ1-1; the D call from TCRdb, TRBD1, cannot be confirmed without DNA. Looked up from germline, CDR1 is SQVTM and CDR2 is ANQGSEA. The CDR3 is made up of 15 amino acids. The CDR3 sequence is CSVVGQGLMNTEAFF. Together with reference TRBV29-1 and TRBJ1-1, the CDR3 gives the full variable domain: SAVISQKPSRDICQRGTSLTIQCQVDSQVTMMFWYRQQPGQSLTLIATANQGSEATYESGFVIDKFPISRPNLTFSTLTVSNMSPEDSSIYLCSVVGQGLMNTEAFFGQGTRLTVV.

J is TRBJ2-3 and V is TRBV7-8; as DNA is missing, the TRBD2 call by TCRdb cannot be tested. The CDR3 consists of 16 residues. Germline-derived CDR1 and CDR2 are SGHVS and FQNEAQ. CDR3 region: CASSLAVAGGADTQYF.

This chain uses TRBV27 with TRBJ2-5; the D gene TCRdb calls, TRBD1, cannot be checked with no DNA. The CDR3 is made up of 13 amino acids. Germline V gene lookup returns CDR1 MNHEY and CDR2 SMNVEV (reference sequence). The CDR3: CASLTRGGETQYF.

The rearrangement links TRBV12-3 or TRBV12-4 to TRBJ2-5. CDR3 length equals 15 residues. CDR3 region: CASNRVGGDQETQYF.

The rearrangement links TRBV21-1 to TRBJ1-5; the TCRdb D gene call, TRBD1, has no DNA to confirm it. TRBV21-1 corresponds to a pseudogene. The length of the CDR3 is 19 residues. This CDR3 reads CASSKTPGQGTDSNQPQHF.

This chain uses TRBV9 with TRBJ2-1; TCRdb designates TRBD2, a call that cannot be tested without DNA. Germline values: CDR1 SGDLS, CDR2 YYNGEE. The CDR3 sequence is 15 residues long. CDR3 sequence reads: CASSSSAAGYNEQFF. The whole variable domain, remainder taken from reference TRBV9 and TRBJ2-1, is DSGVTQTPKHLITATGQRVTLRCSPRSGDLSVYWYQQSLDQGLQFLIQYYNGEERAKGNILERFSAQQFPDLHSELNLSSLELGDSALYFCASSSSAAGYNEQFFGPGTRLTVL.

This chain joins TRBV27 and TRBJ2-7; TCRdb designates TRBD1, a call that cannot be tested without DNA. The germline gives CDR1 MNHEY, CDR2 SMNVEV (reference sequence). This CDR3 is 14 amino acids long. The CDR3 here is CASSAGTVSYEQYF.

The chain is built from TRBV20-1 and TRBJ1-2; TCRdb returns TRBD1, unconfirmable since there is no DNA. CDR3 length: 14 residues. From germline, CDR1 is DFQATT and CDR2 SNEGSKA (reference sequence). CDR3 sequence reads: CSAPPGGQNYGYTF.

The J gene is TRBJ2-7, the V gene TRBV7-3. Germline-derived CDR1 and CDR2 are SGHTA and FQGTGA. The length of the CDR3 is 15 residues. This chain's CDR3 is CASSLTAADSYEQYF. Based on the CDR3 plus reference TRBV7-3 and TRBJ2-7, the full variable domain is GAGVSQTPSNKVTEKGKYVELRCDPISGHTALYWYRQSLGQGPEFLIYFQGTGAADDSGLPNDRFFAVRPEGSVSTLKIQRTERGDSAVYLCASSLTAADSYEQYFGPGTRLTVT.

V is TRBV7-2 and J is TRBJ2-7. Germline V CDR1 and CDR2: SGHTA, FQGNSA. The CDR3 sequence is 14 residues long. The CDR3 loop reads CASSLYGPSYEQYF. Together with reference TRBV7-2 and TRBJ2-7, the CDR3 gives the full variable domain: GAGVSQSPSNKVTEKGKDVELRCDPISGHTALYWYRQSLGQGLEFLIYFQGNSAPDKSGLPSDRFSAERTGGSVSTLTIQRTQQEDSAVYLCASSLYGPSYEQYFGPGTRLTVT.

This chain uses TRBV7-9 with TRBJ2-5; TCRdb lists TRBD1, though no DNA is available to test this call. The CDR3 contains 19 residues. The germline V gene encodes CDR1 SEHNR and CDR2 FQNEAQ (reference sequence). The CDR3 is CASSNIGTGRVEGQETQYF.

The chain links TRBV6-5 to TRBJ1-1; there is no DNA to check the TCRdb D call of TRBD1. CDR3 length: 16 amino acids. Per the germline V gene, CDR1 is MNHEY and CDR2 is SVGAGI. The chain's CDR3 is CASSSPRQGVNTEAFF.

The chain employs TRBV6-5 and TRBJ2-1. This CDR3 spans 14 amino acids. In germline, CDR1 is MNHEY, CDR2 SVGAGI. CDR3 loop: CASRTANNINEQFF.